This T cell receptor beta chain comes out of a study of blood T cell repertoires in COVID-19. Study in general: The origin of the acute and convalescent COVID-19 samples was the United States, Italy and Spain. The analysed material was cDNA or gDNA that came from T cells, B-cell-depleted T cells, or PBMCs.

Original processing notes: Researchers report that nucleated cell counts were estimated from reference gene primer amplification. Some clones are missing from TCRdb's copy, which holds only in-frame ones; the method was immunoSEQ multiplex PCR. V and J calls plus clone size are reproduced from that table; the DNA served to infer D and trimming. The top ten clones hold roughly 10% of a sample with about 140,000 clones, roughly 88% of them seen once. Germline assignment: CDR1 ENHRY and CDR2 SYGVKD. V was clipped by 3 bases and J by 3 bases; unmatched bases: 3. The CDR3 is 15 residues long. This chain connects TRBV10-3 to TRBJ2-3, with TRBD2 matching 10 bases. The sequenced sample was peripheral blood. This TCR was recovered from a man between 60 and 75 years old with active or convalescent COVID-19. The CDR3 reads CAISETLAGTDTQYF. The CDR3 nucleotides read TGTGCCATCAGTGAAACACTAGCGGGGACAGATACGCAGTATTTT.